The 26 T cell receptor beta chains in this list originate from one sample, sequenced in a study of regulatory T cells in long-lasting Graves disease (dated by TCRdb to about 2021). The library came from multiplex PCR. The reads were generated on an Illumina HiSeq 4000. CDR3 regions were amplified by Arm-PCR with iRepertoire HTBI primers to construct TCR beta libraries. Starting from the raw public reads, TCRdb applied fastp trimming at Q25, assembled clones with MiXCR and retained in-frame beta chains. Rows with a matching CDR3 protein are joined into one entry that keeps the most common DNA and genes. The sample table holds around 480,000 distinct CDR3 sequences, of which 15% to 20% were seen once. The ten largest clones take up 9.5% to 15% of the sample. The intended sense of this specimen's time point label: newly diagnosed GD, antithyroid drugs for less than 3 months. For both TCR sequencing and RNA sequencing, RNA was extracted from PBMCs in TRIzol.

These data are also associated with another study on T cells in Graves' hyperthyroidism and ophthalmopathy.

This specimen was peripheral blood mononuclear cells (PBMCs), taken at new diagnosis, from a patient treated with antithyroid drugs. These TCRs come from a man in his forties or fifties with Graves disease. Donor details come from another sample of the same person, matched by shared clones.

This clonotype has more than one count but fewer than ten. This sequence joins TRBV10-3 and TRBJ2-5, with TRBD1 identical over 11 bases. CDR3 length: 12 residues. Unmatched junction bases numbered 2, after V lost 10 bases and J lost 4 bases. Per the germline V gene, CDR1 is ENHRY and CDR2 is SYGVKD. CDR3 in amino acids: CATGTGGETQYF. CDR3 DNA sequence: TGTGCCACCGGGACAGGGGGAGAGACCCAGTACTTC.

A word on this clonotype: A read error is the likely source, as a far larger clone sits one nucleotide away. This CDR3 is CASSLGSGGGTDRQYF. CDR3 bases: TGTGCCAGCAGCTTAGGATCAGGGGGTGGTACGGATCGGCAGTACTTC. The gene calls are TRBV7-3 and TRBJ2-5; 7 positions agree with TRBD1. V gave up 2 bases and J gave up 11 bases; unmatched junction bases: 17. The CDR3 consists of 16 residues. CDR1 and CDR2 from the germline V gene are SGHTA and FQGTGA.

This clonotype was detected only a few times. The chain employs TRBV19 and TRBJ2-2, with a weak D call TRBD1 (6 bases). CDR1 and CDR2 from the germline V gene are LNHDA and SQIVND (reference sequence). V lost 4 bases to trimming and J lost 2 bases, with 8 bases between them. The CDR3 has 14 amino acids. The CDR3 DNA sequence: TGTGCCAGTAGTAAGACAGGCAACACCGGGGAGCTGTTTTTT. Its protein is CASSKTGNTGELFF. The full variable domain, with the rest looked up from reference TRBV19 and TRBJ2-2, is DGGITQSPKYLFRKEGQNVTLSCEQNLNHDAMYWYRQDPGQGLRLIYYSQIVNDFQKGDIAEGYSVSREKKESFPLTVTSAQKNPTAFYLCASSKTGNTGELFFGEGSRLTVL.

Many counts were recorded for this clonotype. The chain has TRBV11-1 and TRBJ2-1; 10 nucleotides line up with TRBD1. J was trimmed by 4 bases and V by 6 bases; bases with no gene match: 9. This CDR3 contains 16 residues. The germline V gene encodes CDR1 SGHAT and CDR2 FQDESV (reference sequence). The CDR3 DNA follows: TGTGCCAGCAGGCCAGGCCGGGACAGGGGATACAATGAGCAGTTCTTC. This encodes CASRPGRDRGYNEQFF.

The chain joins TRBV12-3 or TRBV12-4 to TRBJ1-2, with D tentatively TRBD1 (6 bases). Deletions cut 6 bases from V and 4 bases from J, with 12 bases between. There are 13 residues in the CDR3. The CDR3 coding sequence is TGTGCCAGCAGCGTCGACAGGCTCTATGGCTACACCTTC. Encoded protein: CASSVDRLYGYTF.

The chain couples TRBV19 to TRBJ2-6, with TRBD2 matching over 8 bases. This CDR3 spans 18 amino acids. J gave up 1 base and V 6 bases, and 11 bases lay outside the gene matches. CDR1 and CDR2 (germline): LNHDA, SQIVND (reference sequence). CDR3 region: CASRFRGGGRSGANVLTF. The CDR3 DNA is TGTGCCAGTAGATTCCGGGGGGGCGGGAGGTCTGGGGCCAACGTCCTGACTTTC.

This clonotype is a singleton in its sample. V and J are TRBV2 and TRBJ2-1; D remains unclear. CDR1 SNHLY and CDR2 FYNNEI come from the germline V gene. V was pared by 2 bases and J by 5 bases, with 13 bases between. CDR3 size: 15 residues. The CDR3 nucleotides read TGTGCCAGCAGTGAATCAACTTGGAACCACAATGAGCAGTTCTTC. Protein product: CASSESTWNHNEQFF.

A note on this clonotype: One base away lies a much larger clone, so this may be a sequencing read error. The CDR3, as DNA: TGTGCCTGGGGTGGCAATGAGCAGTACTTC. Translating gives CAWGGNEQYF. The chain is built from TRBV30 and TRBJ2-7; D gene ambiguous. This CDR3 has 10 amino acids. V lost 5 bases, J lost 7 bases, and 9 bases lay in between. Germline-derived CDR1 and CDR2 are GTSNPN and SVGIG (reference sequence).

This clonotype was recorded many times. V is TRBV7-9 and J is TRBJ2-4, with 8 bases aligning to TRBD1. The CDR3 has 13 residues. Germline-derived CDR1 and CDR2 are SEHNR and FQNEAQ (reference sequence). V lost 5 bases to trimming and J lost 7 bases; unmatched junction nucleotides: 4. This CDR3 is CASSRDRTNIQYF. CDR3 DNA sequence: TGTGCCAGCAGCCGGGACAGGACGAACATTCAGTACTTC.

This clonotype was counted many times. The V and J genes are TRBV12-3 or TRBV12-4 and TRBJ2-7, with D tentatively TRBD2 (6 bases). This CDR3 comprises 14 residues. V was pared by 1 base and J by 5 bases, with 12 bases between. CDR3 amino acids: CASSLVAGKHEQYF. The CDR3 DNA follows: TGTGCCAGCAGTTTAGTTGCGGGGAAGCACGAGCAGTACTTC.

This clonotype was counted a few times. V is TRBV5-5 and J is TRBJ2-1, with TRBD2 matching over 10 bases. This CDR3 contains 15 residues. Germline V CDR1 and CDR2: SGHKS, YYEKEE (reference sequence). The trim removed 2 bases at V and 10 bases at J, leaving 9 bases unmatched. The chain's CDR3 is CASSFVLAGVGEQFF. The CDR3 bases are TGTGCCAGCAGCTTCGTCCTAGCGGGAGTTGGAGAGCAGTTCTTC.

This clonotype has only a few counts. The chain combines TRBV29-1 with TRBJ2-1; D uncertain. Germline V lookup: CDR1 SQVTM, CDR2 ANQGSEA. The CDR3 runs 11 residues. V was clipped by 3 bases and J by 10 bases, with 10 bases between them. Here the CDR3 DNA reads TGCAGCGTTGACGACCCGGTGGAGCAGTTCTTC. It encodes CSVDDPVEQFF.

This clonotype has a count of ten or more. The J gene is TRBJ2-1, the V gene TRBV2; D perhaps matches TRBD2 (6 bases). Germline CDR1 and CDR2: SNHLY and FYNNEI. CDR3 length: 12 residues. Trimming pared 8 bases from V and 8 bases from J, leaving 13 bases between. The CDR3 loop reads CASFPGGDEQFF. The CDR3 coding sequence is TGTGCCAGCTTTCCAGGAGGGGATGAGCAGTTCTTC.

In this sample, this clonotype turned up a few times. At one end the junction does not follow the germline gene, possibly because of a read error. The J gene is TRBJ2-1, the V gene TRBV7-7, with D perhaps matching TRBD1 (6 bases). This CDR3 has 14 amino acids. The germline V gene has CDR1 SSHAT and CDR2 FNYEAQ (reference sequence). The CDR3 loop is CASSFDRTANEQFF. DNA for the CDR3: TGTGCTAGCAGCTTTGACAGGACTGCCAATGAGCAGTTCTTC.

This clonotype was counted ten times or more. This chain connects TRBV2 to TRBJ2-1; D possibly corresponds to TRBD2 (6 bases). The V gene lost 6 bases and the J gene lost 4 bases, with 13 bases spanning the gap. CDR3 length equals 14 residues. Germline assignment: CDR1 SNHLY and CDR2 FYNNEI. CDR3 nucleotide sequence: TGTGCCAGCAGCAGCTTTAGCGGATACAATGAGCAGTTCTTC. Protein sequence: CASSSFSGYNEQFF.

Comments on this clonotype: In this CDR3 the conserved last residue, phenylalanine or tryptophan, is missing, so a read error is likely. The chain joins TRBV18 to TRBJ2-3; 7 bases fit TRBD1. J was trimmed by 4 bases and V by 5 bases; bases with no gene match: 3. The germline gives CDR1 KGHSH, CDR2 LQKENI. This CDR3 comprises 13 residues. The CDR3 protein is CASSEQGSDTQYL. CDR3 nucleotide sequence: TGTGCCAGCTCAGAACAGGGGTCAGATACGCAGTATTTG.

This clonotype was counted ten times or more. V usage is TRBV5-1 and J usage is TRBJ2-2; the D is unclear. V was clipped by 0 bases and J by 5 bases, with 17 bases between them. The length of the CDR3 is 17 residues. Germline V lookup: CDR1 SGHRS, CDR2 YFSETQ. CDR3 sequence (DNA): TGCGCCAGCAGCTTGGATGTGTACAGCTTAAGGACCGGGGAGCTGTTTTTT. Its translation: CASSLDVYSLRTGELFF.

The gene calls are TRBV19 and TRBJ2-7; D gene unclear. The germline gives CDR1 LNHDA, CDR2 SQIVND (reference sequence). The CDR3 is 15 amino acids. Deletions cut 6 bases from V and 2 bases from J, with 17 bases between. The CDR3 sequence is CASSWAADTTYEQYF. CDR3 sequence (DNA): TGTGCCAGTAGCTGGGCGGCAGATACGACCTACGAGCAGTACTTC.

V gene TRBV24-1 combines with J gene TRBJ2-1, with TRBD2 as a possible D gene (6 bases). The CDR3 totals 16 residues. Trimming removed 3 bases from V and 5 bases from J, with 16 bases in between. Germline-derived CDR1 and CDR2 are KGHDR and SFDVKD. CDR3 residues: CATSDSGVAVNNEQFF. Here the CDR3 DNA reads TGTGCCACCAGTGATAGTGGAGTAGCGGTGAACAATGAGCAGTTCTTC.

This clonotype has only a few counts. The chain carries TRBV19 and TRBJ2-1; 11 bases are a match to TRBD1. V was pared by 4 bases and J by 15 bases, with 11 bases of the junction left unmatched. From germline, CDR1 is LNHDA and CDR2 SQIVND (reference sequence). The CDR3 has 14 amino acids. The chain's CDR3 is CASSTNPGGQGVFF. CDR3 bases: TGTGCCAGTAGTACAAACCCTGGGGGACAGGGGGTGTTCTTC. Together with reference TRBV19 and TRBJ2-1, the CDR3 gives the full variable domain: DGGITQSPKYLFRKEGQNVTLSCEQNLNHDAMYWYRQDPGQGLRLIYYSQIVNDFQKGDIAEGYSVSREKKESFPLTVTSAQKNPTAFYLCASSTNPGGQGVFFGPGTRLTVL.

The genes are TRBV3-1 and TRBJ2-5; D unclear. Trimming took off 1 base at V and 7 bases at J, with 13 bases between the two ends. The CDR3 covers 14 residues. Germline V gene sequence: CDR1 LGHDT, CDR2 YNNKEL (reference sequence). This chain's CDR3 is CASSQGGPDGTQYF. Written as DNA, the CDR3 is TGTGCCAGCAGCCAAGGTGGACCCGATGGGACCCAGTACTTC.

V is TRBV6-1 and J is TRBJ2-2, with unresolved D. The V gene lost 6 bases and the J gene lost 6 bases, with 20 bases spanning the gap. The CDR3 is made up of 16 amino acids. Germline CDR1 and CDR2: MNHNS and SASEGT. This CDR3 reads CASRPRRSDPAGELFF. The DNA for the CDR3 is TGTGCCAGCAGGCCAAGGCGGTCCGACCCAGCCGGGGAGCTGTTTTTT.

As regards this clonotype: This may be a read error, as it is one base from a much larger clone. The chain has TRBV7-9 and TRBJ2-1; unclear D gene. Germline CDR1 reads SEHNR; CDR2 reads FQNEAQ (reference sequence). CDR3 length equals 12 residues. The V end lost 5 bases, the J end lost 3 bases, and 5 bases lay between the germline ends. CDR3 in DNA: TGTGCCAGCAGCCATAACTACAATGAGCAGTTCTTC. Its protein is CASSHNYNEQFF.

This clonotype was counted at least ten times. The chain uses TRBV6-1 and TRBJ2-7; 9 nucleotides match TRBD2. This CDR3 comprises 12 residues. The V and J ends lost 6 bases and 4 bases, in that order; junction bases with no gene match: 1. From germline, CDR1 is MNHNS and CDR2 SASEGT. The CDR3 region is CASRREGYEQYF. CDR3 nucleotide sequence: TGTGCCAGCAGGCGGGAGGGGTACGAGCAGTACTTC.

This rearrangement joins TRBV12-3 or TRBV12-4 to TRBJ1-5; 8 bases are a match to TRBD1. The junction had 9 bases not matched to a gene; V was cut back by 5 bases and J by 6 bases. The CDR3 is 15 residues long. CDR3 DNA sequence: TGTGCCAGCAGTGAACGAGGACAGGGTATTCAGCCCCAGCATTTT. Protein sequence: CASSERGQGIQPQHF.

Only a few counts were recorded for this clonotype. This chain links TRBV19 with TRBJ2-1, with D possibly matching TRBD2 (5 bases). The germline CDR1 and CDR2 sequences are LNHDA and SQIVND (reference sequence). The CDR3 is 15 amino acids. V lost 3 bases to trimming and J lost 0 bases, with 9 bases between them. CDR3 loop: CASSIEGHSYNEQFF. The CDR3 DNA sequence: TGTGCCAGTAGTATTGAGGGCCACTCCTACAATGAGCAGTTCTTC.